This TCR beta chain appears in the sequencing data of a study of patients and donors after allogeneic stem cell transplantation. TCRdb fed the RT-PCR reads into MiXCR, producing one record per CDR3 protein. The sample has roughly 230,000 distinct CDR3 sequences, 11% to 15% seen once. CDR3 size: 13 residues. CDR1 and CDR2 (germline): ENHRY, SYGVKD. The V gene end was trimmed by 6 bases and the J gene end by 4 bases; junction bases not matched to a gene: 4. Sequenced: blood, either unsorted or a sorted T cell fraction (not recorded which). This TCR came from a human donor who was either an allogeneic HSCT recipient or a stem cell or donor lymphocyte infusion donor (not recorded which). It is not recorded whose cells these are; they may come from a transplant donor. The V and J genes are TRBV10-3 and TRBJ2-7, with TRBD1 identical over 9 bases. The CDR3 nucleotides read TGTGCCATCAGGCCGGGACAGGGTTACGAGCAGTACTTC. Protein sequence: CAIRPGQGYEQYF.